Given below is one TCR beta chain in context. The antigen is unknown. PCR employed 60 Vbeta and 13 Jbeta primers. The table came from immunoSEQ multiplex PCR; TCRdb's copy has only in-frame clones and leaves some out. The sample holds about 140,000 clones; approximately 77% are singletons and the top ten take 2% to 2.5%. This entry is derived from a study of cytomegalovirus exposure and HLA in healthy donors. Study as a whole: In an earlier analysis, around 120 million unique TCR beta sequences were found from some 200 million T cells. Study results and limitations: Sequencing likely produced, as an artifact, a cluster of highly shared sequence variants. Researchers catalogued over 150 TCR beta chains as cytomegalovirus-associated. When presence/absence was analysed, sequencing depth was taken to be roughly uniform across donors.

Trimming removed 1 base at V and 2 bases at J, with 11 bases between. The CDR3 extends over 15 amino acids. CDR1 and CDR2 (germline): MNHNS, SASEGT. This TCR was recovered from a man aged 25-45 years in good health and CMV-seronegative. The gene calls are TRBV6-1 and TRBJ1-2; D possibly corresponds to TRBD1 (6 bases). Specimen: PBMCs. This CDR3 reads CASSEVIRGNYGYTF. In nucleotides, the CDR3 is TGTGCCAGCAGTGAAGTCATCAGGGGAAACTATGGCTACACCTTC.